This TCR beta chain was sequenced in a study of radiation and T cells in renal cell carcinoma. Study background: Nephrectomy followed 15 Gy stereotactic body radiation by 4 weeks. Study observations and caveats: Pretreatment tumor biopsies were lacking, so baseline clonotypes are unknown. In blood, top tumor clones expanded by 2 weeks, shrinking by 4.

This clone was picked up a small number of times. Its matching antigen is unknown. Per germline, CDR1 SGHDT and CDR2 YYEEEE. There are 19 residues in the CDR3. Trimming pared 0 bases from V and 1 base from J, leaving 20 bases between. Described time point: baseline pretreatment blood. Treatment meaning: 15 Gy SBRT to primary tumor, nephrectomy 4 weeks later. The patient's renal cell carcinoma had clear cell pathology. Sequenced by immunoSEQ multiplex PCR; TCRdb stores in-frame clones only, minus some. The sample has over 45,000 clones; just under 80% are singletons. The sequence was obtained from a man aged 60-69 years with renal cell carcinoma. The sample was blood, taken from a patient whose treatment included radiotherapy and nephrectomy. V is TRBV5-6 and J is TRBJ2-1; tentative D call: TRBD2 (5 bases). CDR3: CASSLGLAGREISYNEQFF. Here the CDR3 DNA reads TGTGCCAGCAGCTTGGGTTTGGCGGGCCGCGAGATTTCCTACAATGAGCAGTTCTTC. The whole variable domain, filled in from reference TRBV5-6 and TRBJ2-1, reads DAGVTQSPTHLIKTRGQQVTLRCSPKSGHDTVSWYQQALGQGPQFIFQYYEEEERQRGNFPDRFSGHQFPNYSSELNVNALLLGDSALYLCASSLGLAGREISYNEQFFGPGTRLTVL.